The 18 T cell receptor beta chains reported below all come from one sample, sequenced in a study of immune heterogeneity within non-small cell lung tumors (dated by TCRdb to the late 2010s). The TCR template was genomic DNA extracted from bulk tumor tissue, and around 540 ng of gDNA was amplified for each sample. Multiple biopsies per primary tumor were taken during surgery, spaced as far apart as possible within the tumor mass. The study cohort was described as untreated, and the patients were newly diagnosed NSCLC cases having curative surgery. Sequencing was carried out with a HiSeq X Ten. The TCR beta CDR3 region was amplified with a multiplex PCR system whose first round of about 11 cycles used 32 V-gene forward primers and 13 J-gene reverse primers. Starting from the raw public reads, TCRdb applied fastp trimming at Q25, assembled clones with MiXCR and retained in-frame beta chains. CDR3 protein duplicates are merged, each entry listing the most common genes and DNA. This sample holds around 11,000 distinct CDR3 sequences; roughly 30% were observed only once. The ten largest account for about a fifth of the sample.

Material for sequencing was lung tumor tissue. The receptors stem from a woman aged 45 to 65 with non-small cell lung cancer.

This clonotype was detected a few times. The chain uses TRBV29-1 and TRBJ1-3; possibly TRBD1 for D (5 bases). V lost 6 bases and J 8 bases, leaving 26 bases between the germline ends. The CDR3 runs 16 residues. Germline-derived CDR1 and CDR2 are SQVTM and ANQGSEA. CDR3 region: CSVQETGTVVEDTIYF. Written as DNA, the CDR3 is TGCAGCGTGCAAGAAACCGGGACGGTGGTCGAGGACACCATATATTTT.

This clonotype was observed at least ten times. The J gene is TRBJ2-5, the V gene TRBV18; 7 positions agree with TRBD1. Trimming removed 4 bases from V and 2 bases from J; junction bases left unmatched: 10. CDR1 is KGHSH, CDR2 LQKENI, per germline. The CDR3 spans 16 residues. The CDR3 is CASSLTQGEGQETQYF. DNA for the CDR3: TGTGCCAGCTCACTAACGCAGGGGGAAGGGCAAGAGACCCAGTACTTC.

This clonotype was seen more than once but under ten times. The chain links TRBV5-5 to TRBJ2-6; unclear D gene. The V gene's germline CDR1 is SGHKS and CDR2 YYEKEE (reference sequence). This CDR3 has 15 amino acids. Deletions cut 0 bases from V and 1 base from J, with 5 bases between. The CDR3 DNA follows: TGTGCCAGCAGCTTGGAAGGGTCTGGGGCCAACGTCCTGACTTTC. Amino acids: CASSLEGSGANVLTF.

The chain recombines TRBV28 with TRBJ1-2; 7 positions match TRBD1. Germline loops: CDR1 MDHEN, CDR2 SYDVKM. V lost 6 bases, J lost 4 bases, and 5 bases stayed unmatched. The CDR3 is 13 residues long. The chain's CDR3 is CASRLGQSYGYTF. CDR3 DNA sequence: TGTGCCAGCAGGCTGGGACAGTCCTATGGCTACACCTTC.

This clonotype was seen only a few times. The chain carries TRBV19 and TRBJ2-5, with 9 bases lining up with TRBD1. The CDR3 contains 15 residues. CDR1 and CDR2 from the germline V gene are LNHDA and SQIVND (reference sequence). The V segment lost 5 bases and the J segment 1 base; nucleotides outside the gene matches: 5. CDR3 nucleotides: TGTGCCAGTAGTTGGAACAGGGGGCTCCAAGAGACCCAGTACTTC. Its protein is CASSWNRGLQETQYF.

The chain's CDR3 is CASSETYYGYTF. CDR3 nucleotides: TGTGCCAGCAGTGAAACATACTATGGCTACACCTTC. The chain recombines TRBV6-1 with TRBJ1-2; D not resolved. The CDR3 extends over 12 amino acids. Per germline, CDR1 MNHNS and CDR2 SASEGT. V gave up 2 bases and J gave up 3 bases, with 4 bases separating them.

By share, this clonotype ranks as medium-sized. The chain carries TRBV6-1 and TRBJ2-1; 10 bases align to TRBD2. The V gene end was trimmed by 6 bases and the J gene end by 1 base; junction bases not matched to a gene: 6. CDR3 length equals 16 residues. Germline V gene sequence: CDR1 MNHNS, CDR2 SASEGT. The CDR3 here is CASRVAGGLSYNEQFF. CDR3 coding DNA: TGTGCCAGCAGAGTAGCGGGAGGCCTTTCCTACAATGAGCAGTTCTTC.

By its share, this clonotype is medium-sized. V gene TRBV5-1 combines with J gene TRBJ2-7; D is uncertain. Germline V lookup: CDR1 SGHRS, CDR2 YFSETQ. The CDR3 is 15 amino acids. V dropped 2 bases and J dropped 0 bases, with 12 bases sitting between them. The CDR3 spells CASSFVAGSSYEQYF. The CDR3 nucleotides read TGCGCCAGCAGCTTTGTAGCAGGTAGCTCCTACGAGCAGTACTTC.

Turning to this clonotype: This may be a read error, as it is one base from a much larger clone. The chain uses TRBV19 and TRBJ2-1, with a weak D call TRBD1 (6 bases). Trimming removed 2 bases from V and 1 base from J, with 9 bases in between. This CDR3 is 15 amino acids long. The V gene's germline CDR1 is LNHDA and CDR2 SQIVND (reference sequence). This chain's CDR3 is CASSIIGQSYNEQFF. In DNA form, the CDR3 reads TGTGCCAGTAGTATAATTGGACAGTCCTACAATGAGCAGTTCTTC.

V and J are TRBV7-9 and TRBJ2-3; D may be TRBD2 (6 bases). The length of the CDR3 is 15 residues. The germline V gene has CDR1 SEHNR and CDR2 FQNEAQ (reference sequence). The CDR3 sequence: CAISRTGLSGDTQYF. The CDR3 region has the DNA TGTGCTATCAGCCGAACGGGTCTAAGCGGGGATACGCAGTATTTT.

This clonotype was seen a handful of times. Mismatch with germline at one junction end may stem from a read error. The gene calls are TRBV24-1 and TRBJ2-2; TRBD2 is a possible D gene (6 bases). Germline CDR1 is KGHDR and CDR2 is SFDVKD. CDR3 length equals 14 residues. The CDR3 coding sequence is TGTGCCACCAGTAAATCAGGCAACACCGGGGGGCTGTTTTTT. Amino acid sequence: CATSKSGNTGGLFF.

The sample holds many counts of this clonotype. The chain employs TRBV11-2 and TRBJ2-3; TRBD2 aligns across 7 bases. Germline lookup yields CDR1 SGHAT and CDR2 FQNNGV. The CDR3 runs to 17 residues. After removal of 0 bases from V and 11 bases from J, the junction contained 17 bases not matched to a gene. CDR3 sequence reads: CASSLDLVGSWEGMQYF. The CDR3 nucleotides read TGTGCCAGCAGCTTAGATCTGGTCGGGAGTTGGGAGGGTATGCAGTATTTT.

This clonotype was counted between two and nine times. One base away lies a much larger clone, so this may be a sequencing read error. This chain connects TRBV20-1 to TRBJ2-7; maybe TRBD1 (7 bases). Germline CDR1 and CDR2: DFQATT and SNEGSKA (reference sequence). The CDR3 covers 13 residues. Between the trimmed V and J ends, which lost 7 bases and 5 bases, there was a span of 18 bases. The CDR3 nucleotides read TGCAGTGGAAGTGGAGGCAGGGGGGACGAGCAGTACTTC. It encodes CSGSGGRGDEQYF.

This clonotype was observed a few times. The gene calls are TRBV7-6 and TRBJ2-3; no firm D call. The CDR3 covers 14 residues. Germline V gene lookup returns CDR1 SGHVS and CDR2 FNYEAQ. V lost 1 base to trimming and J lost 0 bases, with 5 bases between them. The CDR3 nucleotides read TGTGCCAGCAGCTTAGGATCCAGCACAGATACGCAGTATTTT. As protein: CASSLGSSTDTQYF.

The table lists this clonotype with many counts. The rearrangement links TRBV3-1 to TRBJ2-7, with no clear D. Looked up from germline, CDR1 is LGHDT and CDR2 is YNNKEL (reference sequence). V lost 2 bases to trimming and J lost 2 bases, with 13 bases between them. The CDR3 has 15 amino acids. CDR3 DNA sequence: TGTGCCAGCAGCCAAAGGGCTGTTCGCGCCTACGAGCAGTACTTC. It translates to CASSQRAVRAYEQYF.

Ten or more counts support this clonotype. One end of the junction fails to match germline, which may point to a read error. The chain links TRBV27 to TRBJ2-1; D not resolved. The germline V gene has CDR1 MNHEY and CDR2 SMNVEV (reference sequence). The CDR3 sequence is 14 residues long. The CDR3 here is CASSLSPRINQQFF. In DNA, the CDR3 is TGTGCCAGCAGTTTATCCCCTCGGATCAATCAGCAGTTCTTC.

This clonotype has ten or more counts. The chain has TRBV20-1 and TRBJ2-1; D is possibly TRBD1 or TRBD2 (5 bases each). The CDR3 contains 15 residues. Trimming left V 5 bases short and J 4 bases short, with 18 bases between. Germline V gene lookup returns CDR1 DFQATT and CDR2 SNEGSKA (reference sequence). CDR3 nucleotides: TGCAGTGCTCGTTACAGGAGTCGGGGTTACAATGAGCAGTTCTTC. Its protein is CSARYRSRGYNEQFF.

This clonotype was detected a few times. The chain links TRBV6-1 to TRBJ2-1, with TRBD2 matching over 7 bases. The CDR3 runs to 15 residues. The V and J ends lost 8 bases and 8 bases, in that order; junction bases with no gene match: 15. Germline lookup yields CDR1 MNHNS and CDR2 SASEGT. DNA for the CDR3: TGTGCCAGCTACGGACTGCGGGCGGGAGTCTATGAGCAGTTCTTC. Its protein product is CASYGLRAGVYEQFF.